These 21 T cell receptor beta chains share one sample of origin, sequenced in a study of CD8 T cells in Susac syndrome. Reverse transcription of 0.5 to 1 ug RNA was performed with random hexamers. TCRdb processed the immunoSEQ multiplex PCR reads anew with MiXCR; each CDR3 protein has one entry. Here the sample spans about 90,000 distinct CDR3 sequences, 85% to 95% being singletons. The specimen was CD8+ T cells from PBMCs. These receptor sequences come from a human donor in good health.

V usage is TRBV5-1 and J usage is TRBJ2-2, with 8 bases fitting TRBD2. The V segment lost 4 bases and the J segment 1 base; nucleotides outside the gene matches: 6. The CDR3 extends over 16 amino acids. In germline, CDR1 is SGHRS, CDR2 YFSETQ. CDR3 sequence reads: CASSPRAGGNTGELFF. The CDR3, as DNA: TGCGCCAGCAGCCCCCGGGCGGGGGGGAACACCGGGGAGCTGTTTTTT.

The chain employs TRBV11-2 and TRBJ1-5, with D possibly matching TRBD1 (5 bases). This CDR3 has 14 residues. With 5 bases removed from V and 7 bases from J, the gap between germline ends came to 15 bases. Looked up from germline, CDR1 is SGHAT and CDR2 is FQNNGV. CDR3 loop: CASSPSGAGQPQHF. The CDR3 DNA is TGTGCCAGCAGCCCGTCTGGGGCAGGACAGCCCCAGCATTTT. Together with reference TRBV11-2 and TRBJ1-5, the CDR3 gives the full variable domain: EAGVAQSPRYKIIEKRQSVAFWCNPISGHATLYWYQQILGQGPKLLIQFQNNGVVDDSQLPKDRFSAERLKGVDSTLKIQPAKLEDSAVYLCASSPSGAGQPQHFGDGTRLSIL.

The chain carries TRBV28 and TRBJ1-2, with unresolved D. Germline values: CDR1 MDHEN, CDR2 SYDVKM. The CDR3 is 15 residues long. V gave up 5 bases and J gave up 2 bases, with 15 bases separating them. The CDR3 DNA reads as TGTGCCAGCAGTGGCCTCAGTACCGGGAACTATGGCTACACCTTC. This translates into CASSGLSTGNYGYTF.

This chain connects TRBV7-2 to TRBJ2-7; D may be TRBD1 (6 bases). The CDR3 sequence is 13 residues long. The V gene lost 1 base and the J gene lost 5 bases, with 9 bases spanning the gap. Per the germline V gene, CDR1 is SGHTA and CDR2 is FQGNSA. The CDR3, as DNA: TGTGCCAGCAGCTTAGACAGGGTCAACGAGCAGTACTTC. It codes for CASSLDRVNEQYF.

This clonotype was picked up one time. This chain uses TRBV3-1 with TRBJ2-1, with 11 bases fitting TRBD2. Germline CDR1 and CDR2: LGHDT and YNNKEL (reference sequence). The J segment lost 10 bases and the V segment lost 3 bases, leaving 5 bases of the junction unmatched. The CDR3 runs 14 residues. In DNA, the CDR3 is TGTGCCAGCAGCCAGGTAGCGGGGGGGCGGGAGCAGTTCTTC. As protein: CASSQVAGGREQFF.

Written as DNA, the CDR3 is TGTGCCAGTAGTGCGGGACTAGCGGGGATCTACGAGCAGTACTTC. This translates into CASSAGLAGIYEQYF. The genes are TRBV19 and TRBJ2-7; 13 bases agree with TRBD2. CDR3 length equals 15 residues. Germline V CDR1 and CDR2: LNHDA, SQIVND (reference sequence). Germline trimming cut 5 bases from V and 3 bases from J; bases unmatched to any gene: 4.

The chain employs TRBV29-1 and TRBJ2-2; D is possibly TRBD1 (5 bases). V was trimmed by 6 bases and J by 6 bases, leaving 5 bases between them. CDR3 length: 10 residues. Germline V CDR1 and CDR2: SQVTM, ANQGSEA. CDR3 DNA: TGCAGCGTCAGGGCCGGGGAGCTGTTTTTT. Protein product: CSVRAGELFF.

J is TRBJ1-1 and V is TRBV6-1, with D possibly matching TRBD1 (5 bases). This CDR3 has 12 amino acids. CDR1 is MNHNS, CDR2 SASEGT, per germline. The V and J ends lost 6 bases and 5 bases respectively, with 10 bases between them. The CDR3 DNA is TGTGCCAGCAGGCAGGGTCGAACTGAAGCTTTCTTT. Translating it yields CASRQGRTEAFF.

V is TRBV7-9 and J is TRBJ1-2; possibly TRBD1 for D (5 bases). The CDR3 is 12 residues long. The germline gives CDR1 SEHNR, CDR2 FQNEAQ (reference sequence). V was pared by 5 bases and J by 4 bases, with 8 bases between. Written as DNA, the CDR3 is TGTGCCAGCAGCCCGGACACCTATGGCTACACCTTC. The encoded protein is CASSPDTYGYTF.

V and J are TRBV27 and TRBJ1-1, with D possibly matching TRBD1 (6 bases). Germline CDR1 reads MNHEY; CDR2 reads SMNVEV (reference sequence). V lost 6 bases to trimming and J lost 3 bases, with 14 bases between them. This CDR3 is built from 14 residues. This CDR3 reads CASRRQAADTEAFF. The CDR3 region has the DNA TGTGCCAGCAGAAGACAGGCAGCGGACACTGAAGCTTTCTTT.

The chain joins TRBV29-1 to TRBJ1-2; D is possibly TRBD1 (5 bases). CDR3 size: 13 residues. Germline CDR1 reads SQVTM; CDR2 reads ANQGSEA. V was cut by 0 bases and J by 8 bases, with 13 bases left in between. CDR3 coding DNA: TGCAGCGTTGAAGATCTCAGGGTGGAGGGCTACACCTTC. Translating gives CSVEDLRVEGYTF.

The chain uses TRBV11-2 and TRBJ1-4; D is uncertain. V was clipped by 6 bases and J by 8 bases, with 7 bases between them. The V gene's germline CDR1 is SGHAT and CDR2 FQNNGV. This CDR3 region has 11 residues. CDR3 amino acids: CASSSGEKLFF. Written as DNA, the CDR3 is TGTGCCAGCAGTTCGGGGGAAAAACTGTTTTTT.

This sequence joins TRBV20-1 and TRBJ2-1, with 9 bases identical to TRBD2. The germline V gene has CDR1 DFQATT and CDR2 SNEGSKA (reference sequence). V was clipped by 3 bases and J by 7 bases; unmatched bases: 7. The CDR3 runs 14 residues. CDR3 coding DNA: TGCAGTGCTAGTAGGAGCGGGGGGAGGAATGAGCAGTTCTTC. Its protein is CSASRSGGRNEQFF.

This chain links TRBV7-9 with TRBJ1-2; D is possibly TRBD1 (5 bases). CDR3 size: 13 residues. Germline lookup yields CDR1 SEHNR and CDR2 FQNEAQ (reference sequence). The V end was cut by 0 bases, the J end by 8 bases, with 10 bases between. The CDR3 DNA sequence: TGTGCCAGCAGCTTAGCAGGGGAGGAGGGCTACACCTTC. Protein: CASSLAGEEGYTF.

The chain carries TRBV2 and TRBJ2-7, with TRBD2 matching over 8 bases. This CDR3 region has 15 residues. Germline trimming cut 7 bases from V and 5 bases from J; bases unmatched to any gene: 13. The germline CDR1 and CDR2 sequences are SNHLY and FYNNEI. The CDR3 nucleotides read TGTGCCAGCATCGACCCCCTGGGACTAGACCACGAGCAGTACTTC. Translating it yields CASIDPLGLDHEQYF.

The chain couples TRBV5-6 to TRBJ2-7; D call uncertain. This CDR3 spans 14 amino acids. Looked up from germline, CDR1 is SGHDT and CDR2 is YYEEEE. The V end was cut by 4 bases, the J end by 2 bases, with 13 bases between. CDR3 loop: CASSPSLRAYEQYF. The CDR3 region has the DNA TGTGCCAGCAGCCCCAGTCTCCGGGCCTACGAGCAGTACTTC.

This sequence joins TRBV6-5 and TRBJ2-1; D possibly corresponds to TRBD2 (6 bases). CDR1 and CDR2 from the germline V gene are MNHEY and SVGAGI. V lost 4 bases and J 3 bases, leaving 10 bases between the germline ends. This CDR3 is built from 14 residues. The CDR3 DNA follows: TGTGCCAGCAGTTCTGCGGGGCACTACAATGAGCAGTTCTTC. This sequence encodes CASSSAGHYNEQFF.

This clonotype was observed a few times. The CDR3, as DNA: TGTGCCAGCAACGGTGGGGACAGGGAAAATGAGCAGTACTTC. Translated: CASNGGDRENEQYF. The chain has TRBV25-1 and TRBJ2-1; 9 positions agree with TRBD1. With the DNA end fitting TRBJ2-7 better, the J assignment may be wrong. Germline V gene sequence: CDR1 MGHDK, CDR2 SYGVNS. This CDR3 has 14 amino acids.

The chain carries TRBV7-3 and TRBJ2-1; D gene unclear. The germline V and J ends were trimmed by 6 bases and 6 bases, with 15 bases remaining between them. The CDR3 loop spans 14 amino acids. The germline gives CDR1 SGHTA, CDR2 FQGTGA. CDR3 protein: CASRGEPRSNEQFF. CDR3 in DNA: TGTGCCAGCAGGGGTGAGCCACGGAGCAATGAGCAGTTCTTC. Based on the CDR3 plus reference TRBV7-3 and TRBJ2-1, the full variable domain is GAGVSQTPSNKVTEKGKYVELRCDPISGHTALYWYRQSLGQGPEFLIYFQGTGAADDSGLPNDRFFAVRPEGSVSTLKIQRTERGDSAVYLCASRGEPRSNEQFFGPGTRLTVL.

The V and J genes are TRBV7-9 and TRBJ1-1; no definite D call. Germline V gives CDR1 SEHNR, CDR2 FQNEAQ (reference sequence). The CDR3 contains 14 residues. V was clipped by 1 base and J by 1 base, with 7 bases between them. In DNA, the CDR3 is TGTGCCAGCAGCTTAGTCCCCAAGAACACTGAAGCTTTCTTT. As protein: CASSLVPKNTEAFF.

The V gene is TRBV7-8, the J gene TRBJ2-3; 8 positions agree with TRBD2. Looked up from germline, CDR1 is SGHVS and CDR2 is FQNEAQ. V was clipped by 2 bases and J by 15 bases; unmatched bases: 16. The CDR3 length is 15 residues. The CDR3 bases are TGTGCCAGCAGCTTATCGGGAGGGTTGAGGGGGGAGGAATATTTT. Encoded protein: CASSLSGGLRGEEYF.